This record covers a single T cell receptor (beta chain). Its antigen remains undetermined. No much larger clone is present one base from it, and per-base qualities are unavailable. Other nucleotide sequences in the sample specify the same CDR3. The germline V gene (reference sequence) gives CDR1 as LNHDA and CDR2 as SQIVND. V loses 6 bases of germline sequence and J loses 5 bases, and the interval between the two ends is 13 bases. Its CDR3 holds 13 amino acids, cysteine through phenylalanine. The entry retains the CDR3 DNA only, 39 bases that are in frame from base 1. One collaborating source in Seattle enrolled patients during active infection and followed them longitudinally through the course of disease. Collaborating institutions collected whole blood in K2EDTA tubes following their own protocols. For TCRbeta analysis, collaborators shipped samples as frozen whole blood, isolated PBMCs, or DNA extracted from either of those sample types.

This sample is drawn from a study of blood T cell repertoires in COVID-19 (dated by TCRdb to about 2020). Describing the broader study: Samples covering the acute and convalescent phases of COVID-19 were provided by collaborators in the United States, Italy and Spain. The prospective study material was composed of cDNA or gDNA derived from T cells, B-cell-depleted T cells, or PBMCs. The dataset comprised deeply sampled blood TCRbeta repertoires from subjects exposed to, actively infected with, or recovered from COVID-19. The repertoires were made available in a free public database intended to serve as a resource for research on the immune response to SARS-CoV-2. Samples came from the ongoing ImmuneRACE study (first 160 participants) plus 1,254 subjects from 6 global collaborators. The sample metadata nearly always contained a de-identified subject ID, COVID-19 status, age in years and sex. Where HLA class I and class II types were available, the types were taken from metadata supplied by the sample provider, not from assay-based typing.

Beyond this particular receptor, the publication reports: Clinical and demographic metadata were provided uncurated, with the amount varying by source and participant.

TCRbeta CDR3 regions were amplified from genomic DNA using the immunoSEQ Assay, a bias-controlled multiplex PCR. Concerning the study's data processing: The number of nucleated cells in each sample was estimated by amplification of reference gene primers within the assay. To quantify the absolute abundance of each unique TCRbeta CDR3 rearrangement, sequence reads were collapsed and filtered. For each sample, productive Simpson clonality was calculated as the square root of Simpson's diversity index over productive rearrangements. The table comes from immuneACCESS by way of TCRdb, which keeps in-frame sequences with V and J called. Part of the clones is missing from these tables; in studies checked, under half for an unresolved V gene and the rest for unknown reasons. That table furnishes V, J and clone size, whereas the DNA furnished D and trimming. The sample contains some 190,000 clones, around 85% of them found a single time. Of the sample, 15% to 20% falls within the top ten clones.

The TCR comes from a person aged 70 to 80 with COVID-19, enrolled during active disease. The rearrangement joined TRBV19 to TRBJ1-1; matching of 6 bases hints at TRBD1 as the D gene. Sample: peripheral blood. The bases are TGTGCCAGTAGCCAGGGGCGAGGGACTGAAGCTTTCTTT. Translated, it reads CASSQGRGTEAFF.